These 5 T cell receptor beta chains came from one sample sequenced in a study of blood T cell repertoires in COVID-19. The table came from immunoSEQ multiplex PCR; TCRdb's copy has only in-frame clones and leaves some out. This sample has around 230,000 clones, with approximately 85% found just once. The sample comprised peripheral blood. These receptors were obtained from a middle-aged man with COVID-19, enrolled during active disease.

V and J are TRBV18 and TRBJ2-7; possibly TRBD2 for D (6 bases). The CDR3 contains 14 residues. Germline CDR1 reads KGHSH; CDR2 reads LQKENI. V was pared by 5 bases and J by 2 bases, with 13 bases between. The CDR3 protein is CASSTFGGPYEQYF. The CDR3, as DNA: TGTGCCAGCTCAACATTCGGGGGTCCCTACGAGCAGTACTTC.

The gene calls are TRBV11-1 and TRBJ2-7; D not certain. The CDR3 is 12 amino acids. The V end lost 8 bases, the J end lost 1 base, and 9 bases lay between the germline ends. Germline V gene lookup returns CDR1 SGHAT and CDR2 FQDESV (reference sequence). The CDR3 protein is CASGSGSYEQYF. The DNA of the CDR3 is TGTGCCAGCGGATCCGGGTCCTACGAGCAGTACTTC.

The chain has TRBV14 and TRBJ2-3; perhaps TRBD2 as D (6 bases). V was trimmed by 4 bases and J by 2 bases, leaving 16 bases between them. CDR3 size: 16 residues. CDR1 SGHDN and CDR2 FVKESK come from the germline V gene. CDR3 coding DNA: TGTGCCAGCAGCCCATTGCGCGGGGAGAACACAGATACGCAGTATTTT. This encodes CASSPLRGENTDTQYF.

The V call is TRBV21-1, the J call TRBJ2-7; no DNA check was done on the table's D call, TRBD2. TRBV21-1 constitutes a pseudogene. The CDR3 totals 15 residues. CDR3 sequence: CASSKRTGSSYEQYF. The DNA of the CDR3 is TGTGCCAGCAGCAAAAGGACGGGGAGCTCCTACGAGCAGTACTTC.

This sequence joins TRBV5-8 and TRBJ2-3, with D hard to call. The CDR3 consists of 14 residues. Germline V gene data show CDR1 as SGHTS and CDR2 as YDEGEE. V was clipped by 1 base and J by 1 base, with 7 bases between them. CDR3 sequence reads: CASSLHPGTDTQYF. Written as DNA, the CDR3 is TGTGCCAGCAGCTTGCACCCAGGCACAGATACGCAGTATTTT. Full variable domain (remainder filled in from reference TRBV5-8 and TRBJ2-3): EAGVTQSPTHLIKTRGQQATLRCSPISGHTSVYWYQQALGLGLQFLLWYDEGEERNRGNFPPRFSGRQFPNYSSELNVNALELEDSALYLCASSLHPGTDTQYFGPGTRLTVL.